The next 23 T cell receptor beta chains were all read from a single sample in a study of identical twins. Each CDR3 protein gets one entry after TCRdb re-called the 5' RACE reads with MiXCR. The sample lists hundreds of thousands of distinct CDR3 sequences, approximately 7.9% occurring once. The same specimen was also included in a second study, on yellow fever vaccine responses in identical twins.

Source material: CD8+ T cells sorted from blood. The receptors here all came from a woman under 30 in good health.

There are many counts of this clonotype. The rearrangement joins TRBV5-1 to TRBJ2-1; D gene ambiguous. Germline V gene data show CDR1 as SGHRS and CDR2 as YFSETQ. This CDR3 is 15 amino acids long. Trimming took 1 base from V and 4 from J, leaving 12 bases between them. The CDR3 DNA reads TGCGCCAGCAGCTTGTCGGCCGACGGGTACAATGAGCAGTTCTTC. Translating gives CASSLSADGYNEQFF. Full variable domain (missing parts from reference TRBV5-1 and TRBJ2-1): KAGVTQTPRYLIKTRGQQVTLSCSPISGHRSVSWYQQTPGQGLQFLFEYFSETQRNKGNFPGRFSGRQFSNSRSEMNVSTLELGDSALYLCASSLSADGYNEQFFGPGTRLTVL.

This clonotype was counted ten times or more. The rearrangement joins TRBV6-1 to TRBJ1-5, with TRBD1 matching 7 bases. The germline gives CDR1 MNHNS, CDR2 SASEGT. The ends lost 7 bases at V and 0 bases at J; junction bases unmatched: 15. The CDR3 loop spans 18 amino acids. This chain's CDR3 is CASIGDSYFIGSNQPQHF. The CDR3 bases are TGTGCCAGCATCGGGGACAGTTACTTTATCGGTAGCAATCAGCCCCAGCATTTT.

This sequence joins TRBV24-1 and TRBJ2-2, with 7 positions matching TRBD1. Trimming at V came to 12 bases and at J to 10 bases, leaving 10 bases not matched to a gene. The length of the CDR3 is 12 residues. Germline V gene lookup returns CDR1 KGHDR and CDR2 SFDVKD. CDR3 coding DNA: TGTGCCTCCCAAGACGGGACAGCGGAGCTGTTTTTT. Its translation: CASQDGTAELFF.

In this sample, this clonotype turned up a few times. This rearrangement joins TRBV15 to TRBJ1-6; 9 bases fit TRBD1. The CDR3 spans 14 residues. Germline CDR1 LNHNV, CDR2 YYDKDF (reference sequence). V lost 3 bases, J lost 13 bases, and 7 bases stayed unmatched. CDR3 DNA: TGTGCCACCAGCAGTCGGGACAGGGCCGAGCCCCTCCACTTT. Translating gives CATSSRDRAEPLHF.

This clonotype was observed at least ten times. The chain combines TRBV12-3 or TRBV12-4 with TRBJ2-7, with D tentatively TRBD2 (6 bases). The CDR3 totals 14 residues. V lost 5 bases to trimming and J lost 3 bases, with 14 bases between them. The CDR3 DNA sequence: TGTGCCAGCAGTCCCCGGGACTCTATCTACGAGCAGTACTTC. Translation: CASSPRDSIYEQYF.

This clonotype showed up many times. This chain links TRBV5-5 with TRBJ2-7; 11 positions match TRBD2. This CDR3 contains 16 residues. Looked up from germline, CDR1 is SGHKS and CDR2 is YYEKEE (reference sequence). V dropped 0 bases and J dropped 3; count of bases not matched to a gene: 5. CDR3 bases: TGTGCCAGCAGCTTGGGTGGGACTAGCGGACGCTACGAGCAGTACTTC. It specifies CASSLGGTSGRYEQYF. The full variable domain, its missing parts supplied by reference TRBV5-5 and TRBJ2-7, is DAGVTQSPTHLIKTRGQQVTLRCSPISGHKSVSWYQQVLGQGPQFIFQYYEKEERGRGNFPDRFSARQFPNYSSELNVNALLLGDSALYLCASSLGGTSGRYEQYFGPGTRLTVT.

This clonotype was picked up many times. The CDR3 region is CASSYGFGSEQFF. The CDR3 DNA follows: TGTGCCAGCAGTTACGGGTTCGGGTCTGAGCAGTTCTTC. The chain combines TRBV6-5 with TRBJ2-1; D not certain. Germline V lookup: CDR1 MNHEY, CDR2 SVGAGI. The CDR3 extends over 13 amino acids. The V gene lost 2 bases and the J gene lost 9 bases, with 11 bases spanning the gap.

This clonotype has a count of ten or more. The J gene is TRBJ2-3, the V gene TRBV7-6; 9 bases fit TRBD2. The CDR3 runs 16 residues. Germline CDR1 reads SGHVS; CDR2 reads FNYEAQ. The junction had 4 bases not matched to a gene; V was cut back by 1 base and J by 2 bases. The CDR3, as DNA: TGTGCCAGCAGCTTAGATAGCGGGGGCTTCACAGATACGCAGTATTTT. Amino acid sequence: CASSLDSGGFTDTQYF.

This clonotype was observed once. The V call is TRBV7-9, the J call TRBJ2-7, with TRBD1 as a possible D gene (6 bases). The CDR3 totals 17 residues. Germline V gene lookup returns CDR1 SEHNR and CDR2 FQNEAQ (reference sequence). V was cut by 1 base and J by 4 bases, with 20 bases left in between. The CDR3 loop reads CASSLGPVGTPTYEQYF. CDR3 nucleotide sequence: TGTGCCAGCAGCTTAGGACCGGTCGGGACACCTACGTACGAGCAGTACTTC. The full variable domain, rest sourced from reference TRBV7-9 and TRBJ2-7, is DTGVSQNPRHKITKRGQNVTFRCDPISEHNRLYWYRQTLGQGPEFLTYFQNEAQLEKSRLLSDRFSAERPKGSFSTLEIQRTEQGDSAMYLCASSLGPVGTPTYEQYFGPGTRLTVT.

This clonotype was found many times. The rearrangement links TRBV4-2 to TRBJ2-1; TRBD1 aligns across 9 bases. Germline CDR1 and CDR2: LGHNA and YNFKEQ. This CDR3 comprises 15 residues. The V gene end was trimmed by 1 base and the J gene end by 7 bases; junction bases not matched to a gene: 5. The CDR3 region is CASSQALTGGNEQFF. The CDR3 DNA follows: TGTGCCAGCAGCCAAGCCCTGACAGGGGGGAATGAGCAGTTCTTC.

The rearrangement uses TRBV20-1 and TRBJ2-5; no clear D. Trimming stripped 0 bases from V and 1 base from J, with 9 bases between. From germline, CDR1 is DFQATT and CDR2 SNEGSKA (reference sequence). There are 14 residues in the CDR3. CDR3: CSARDPSLQETQYF. The CDR3 region has the DNA TGCAGTGCTAGAGACCCCAGCCTCCAAGAGACCCAGTACTTC.

This clonotype was observed at least ten times. The chain joins TRBV7-8 to TRBJ1-1; D may be TRBD1 (6 bases). From germline, CDR1 is SGHVS and CDR2 FQNEAQ. V was shortened by 3 bases and J by 3 bases, with 11 bases between the two germline ends. This CDR3 region has 14 residues. CDR3 sequence (DNA): TGTGCCAGCAGCTTGGGGGGCGAGGACACTGAAGCTTTCTTT. Its protein is CASSLGGEDTEAFF. The full variable domain, completed using reference TRBV7-8 and TRBJ1-1, is GAGVSQSPRYKVAKRGQDVALRCDPISGHVSLFWYQQALGQGPEFLTYFQNEAQLDKSGLPSDRFFAERPEGSVSTLKIQRTQQEDSAVYLCASSLGGEDTEAFFGQGTRLTVV.

In its sample, this clonotype was seen a few times. This chain connects TRBV7-2 to TRBJ2-5; the D is unclear. This CDR3 contains 15 residues. Germline values: CDR1 SGHTA, CDR2 FQGNSA. The ends were cut back, 1 base at V and 0 bases at J, with 9 bases in the middle. CDR3 in DNA: TGTGCCAGCAGCTTAGGCGGAAAGTACCAAGAGACCCAGTACTTC. This gives the protein CASSLGGKYQETQYF.

The chain is built from TRBV9 and TRBJ1-1; 8 bases map to TRBD1. V shed 3 bases, J shed 4 bases, and the junction held 5 bases outside the gene matches. The germline CDR1 and CDR2 sequences are SGDLS and YYNGEE. The CDR3 consists of 14 residues. In DNA, the CDR3 is TGTGCCAGCAGCGCACGACAGGGGTCCACTGAAGCTTTCTTT. Its protein product is CASSARQGSTEAFF.

This clonotype was observed a few times. The rearrangement uses TRBV11-3 and TRBJ2-4; tentatively, D is TRBD2 (6 bases). Trimming removed 0 bases at V and 8 bases at J, with 11 bases between. Looked up from germline, CDR1 is SGHNT and CDR2 is YENEEA. This CDR3 is built from 14 residues. The CDR3 nucleotides are TGTGCCAGCAGCTTAGAAGGCAGGGAGGACATTCAGTACTTC. Translated: CASSLEGREDIQYF. Together with reference TRBV11-3 and TRBJ2-4, the CDR3 gives the full variable domain: EAGVVQSPRYKIIEKKQPVAFWCNPISGHNTLYWYLQNLGQGPELLIRYENEEAVDDSQLPKDRFSAERLKGVDSTLKIQPAELGDSAVYLCASSLEGREDIQYFGAGTRLSVL.

This rearrangement joins TRBV5-6 to TRBJ2-7, with D uncertain. The V end was cut by 0 bases, the J end by 3 bases, with 4 bases between. Germline V gene sequence: CDR1 SGHDT, CDR2 YYEEEE. CDR3 length equals 12 residues. CDR3 protein: CASSLGHYEQYF. The DNA of the CDR3 is TGTGCCAGCAGCTTGGGTCACTACGAGCAGTACTTC.

This clonotype was detected only a few times. The CDR3 is CASSNTGEAFF. The CDR3 DNA reads as TGTGCCAGCAGTAACACAGGAGAAGCTTTCTTT. The chain is built from TRBV2 and TRBJ1-1; tentative D call: TRBD1 (5 bases). This CDR3 spans 11 amino acids. V gave up 5 bases and J gave up 8 bases, with 9 bases separating them. Germline-derived CDR1 and CDR2 are SNHLY and FYNNEI. Together with reference TRBV2 and TRBJ1-1, the CDR3 gives the full variable domain: EPEVTQTPSHQVTQMGQEVILRCVPISNHLYFYWYRQILGQKVEFLVSFYNNEISEKSEIFDDQFSVERPDGSNFTLKIRSTKLEDSAMYFCASSNTGEAFFGQGTRLTVV.

This clonotype was counted many times. The chain links TRBV12-3 or TRBV12-4 to TRBJ1-6; 7 bases are shared with TRBD1. The ends lost 4 bases at V and 3 bases at J; junction bases unmatched: 3. CDR3 length: 15 residues. The CDR3 region is CASSSRDSYNSPLHF. The DNA of the CDR3 is TGTGCCAGCAGTTCCCGGGACAGCTATAATTCACCCCTCCACTTT.

J is TRBJ2-1 and V is TRBV20-1; D may be TRBD1 or TRBD2 (5 bases each). CDR3 length: 13 amino acids. Germline assignment: CDR1 DFQATT and CDR2 SNEGSKA (reference sequence). The CDR3 DNA reads TGCAGGCACGGGGCGGTGAAGGGAGATGAGCAGTTCTTC. Its translation is CRHGAVKGDEQFF.

This clonotype was counted at least ten times. The V gene is TRBV5-5, the J gene TRBJ2-7; D gene uncertain. The CDR3 has 12 amino acids. V lost 1 base to trimming and J lost 4 bases, with 6 bases between them. Germline V lookup: CDR1 SGHKS, CDR2 YYEKEE (reference sequence). The CDR3 DNA sequence: TGTGCCAGCAGCTTGAAGACATACGAGCAGTACTTC. It specifies CASSLKTYEQYF. The whole variable domain, filled in from reference TRBV5-5 and TRBJ2-7, reads DAGVTQSPTHLIKTRGQQVTLRCSPISGHKSVSWYQQVLGQGPQFIFQYYEKEERGRGNFPDRFSARQFPNYSSELNVNALLLGDSALYLCASSLKTYEQYFGPGTRLTVT.

This clonotype was recorded at least ten times. The chain recombines TRBV7-9 with TRBJ2-7, with 8 bases fitting TRBD2. The J segment lost 2 bases and the V segment lost 2 bases, leaving 5 bases of the junction unmatched. The CDR3 is made up of 15 amino acids. Germline CDR1 is SEHNR and CDR2 is FQNEAQ (reference sequence). As DNA, the CDR3 is TGTGCCAGCAGCTTATCGACTAGCGCCGCCTACGAGCAGTACTTC. Translated: CASSLSTSAAYEQYF.

This clonotype was observed a handful of times. The rearrangement uses TRBV20-1 and TRBJ2-3; D may be TRBD2 (6 bases). Germline CDR1 DFQATT, CDR2 SNEGSKA (reference sequence). The ends were cut back, 0 bases at V and 0 bases at J, with 10 bases in the middle. The CDR3 is 15 residues long. CDR3 amino acids: CSARDYRGSTDTQYF. In DNA form, the CDR3 reads TGCAGTGCTAGAGACTATCGGGGGAGCACAGATACGCAGTATTTT.

The chain employs TRBV7-8 and TRBJ2-2; 9 bases line up with TRBD2. The V and J ends lost 5 bases and 5 bases, in that order; junction bases with no gene match: 6. Germline lookup yields CDR1 SGHVS and CDR2 FQNEAQ. The CDR3 runs to 15 residues. As DNA, the CDR3 is TGTGCCAGCAGCGGGACAGCGGGAGGTACCGGGGAGCTGTTTTTT. Residues: CASSGTAGGTGELFF.